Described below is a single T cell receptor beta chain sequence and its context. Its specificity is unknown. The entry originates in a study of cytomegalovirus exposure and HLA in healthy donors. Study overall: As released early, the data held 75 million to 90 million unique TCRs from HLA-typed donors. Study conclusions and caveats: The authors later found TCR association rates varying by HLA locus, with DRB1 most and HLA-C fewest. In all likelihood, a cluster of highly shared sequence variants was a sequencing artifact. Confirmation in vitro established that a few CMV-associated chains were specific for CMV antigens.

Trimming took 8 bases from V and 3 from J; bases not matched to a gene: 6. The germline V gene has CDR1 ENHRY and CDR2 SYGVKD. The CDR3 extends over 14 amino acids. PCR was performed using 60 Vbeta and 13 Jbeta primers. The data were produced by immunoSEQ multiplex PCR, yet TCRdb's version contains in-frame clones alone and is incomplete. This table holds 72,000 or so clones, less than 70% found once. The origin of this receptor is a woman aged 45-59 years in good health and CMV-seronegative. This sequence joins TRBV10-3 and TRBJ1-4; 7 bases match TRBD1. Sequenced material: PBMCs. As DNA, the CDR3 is TGTGCCATCGGCGACAGGGCGGCTAATGAAAAACTGTTTTTT. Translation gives CAIGDRAANEKLFF.